This TCR beta chain was captured in a study of cytomegalovirus exposure and HLA in healthy donors. Study observations and caveats: In an earlier analysis, most TCR beta V segments were productive about 87% or about 30% of the time. Donors belonging to an Asian-associated ancestry cluster reportedly showed fewer N-insertions in productive TCRs than the roughly 670-donor mean, according to what a later analysis found.

In regard to this clone: The antigen remains undetermined.

The CDR3 has 14 amino acids. V was clipped by 6 bases and J by 11 bases; unmatched bases: 10. Germline V gene sequence: CDR1 SNHLY, CDR2 FYNNEI. This PCR relied on a set of 60 Vbeta primers and 13 Jbeta primers. The method was immunoSEQ multiplex PCR; TCRdb's version includes in-frame clones alone and lacks a portion of them. This sample yields roughly 120,000 clones, of which over 70% are seen a single time; about 2.1% belongs to the top ten. Sequencing was carried out using PBMCs. The clonotype originates from a middle-aged woman in good health and CMV-seropositive. The chain has TRBV2 and TRBJ1-4; TRBD1 aligns across 9 bases. The CDR3: CASRMDRGGSKLFF. DNA for the CDR3: TGTGCCAGCAGGATGGACAGGGGCGGCTCTAAACTGTTTTTT.